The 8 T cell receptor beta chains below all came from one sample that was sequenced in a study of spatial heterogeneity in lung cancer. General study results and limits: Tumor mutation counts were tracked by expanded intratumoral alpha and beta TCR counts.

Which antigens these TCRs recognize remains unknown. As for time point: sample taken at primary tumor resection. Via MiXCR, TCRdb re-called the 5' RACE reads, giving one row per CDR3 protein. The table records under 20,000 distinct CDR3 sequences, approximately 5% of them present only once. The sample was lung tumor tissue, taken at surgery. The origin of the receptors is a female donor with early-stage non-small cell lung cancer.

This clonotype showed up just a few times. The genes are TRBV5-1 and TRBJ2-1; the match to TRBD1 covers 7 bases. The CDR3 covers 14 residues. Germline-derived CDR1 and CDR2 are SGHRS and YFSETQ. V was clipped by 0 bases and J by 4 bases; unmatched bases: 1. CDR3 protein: CASSLEGQYNEQFF. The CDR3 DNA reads TGCGCCAGCAGCTTGGAGGGACAGTACAATGAGCAGTTCTTC.

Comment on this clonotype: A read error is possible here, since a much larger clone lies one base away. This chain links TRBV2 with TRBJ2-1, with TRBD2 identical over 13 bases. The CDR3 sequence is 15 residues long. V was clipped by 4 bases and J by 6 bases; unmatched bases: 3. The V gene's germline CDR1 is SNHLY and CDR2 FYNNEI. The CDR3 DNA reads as TGTGCCAGCAGTGCGGGACTAGCGGGAACCAATGAGCAGTTCTTC. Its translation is CASSAGLAGTNEQFF.

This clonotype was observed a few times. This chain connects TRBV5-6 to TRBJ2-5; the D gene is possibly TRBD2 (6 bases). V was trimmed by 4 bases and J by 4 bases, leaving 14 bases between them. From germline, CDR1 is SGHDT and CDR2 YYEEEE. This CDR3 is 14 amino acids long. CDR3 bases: TGTGCCAGCAGCGGCGGAAGGAGGGGAGAGACCCAGTACTTC. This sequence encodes CASSGGRRGETQYF. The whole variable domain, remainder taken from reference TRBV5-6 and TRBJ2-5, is DAGVTQSPTHLIKTRGQQVTLRCSPKSGHDTVSWYQQALGQGPQFIFQYYEEEERQRGNFPDRFSGHQFPNYSSELNVNALLLGDSALYLCASSGGRRGETQYFGPGTRLLVL.

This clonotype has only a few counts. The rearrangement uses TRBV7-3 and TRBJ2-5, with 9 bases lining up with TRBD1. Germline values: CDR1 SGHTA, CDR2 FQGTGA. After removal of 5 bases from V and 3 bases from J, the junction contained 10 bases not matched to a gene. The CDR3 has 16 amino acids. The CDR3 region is CASSARDRDAEETQYF. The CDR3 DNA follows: TGTGCCAGCAGCGCAAGGGACAGGGACGCCGAAGAGACCCAGTACTTC.

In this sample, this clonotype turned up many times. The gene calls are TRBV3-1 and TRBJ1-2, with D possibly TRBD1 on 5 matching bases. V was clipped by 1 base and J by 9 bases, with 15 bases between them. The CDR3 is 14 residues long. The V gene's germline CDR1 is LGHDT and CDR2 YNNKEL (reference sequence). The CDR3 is CASSQGAGSYSYTF. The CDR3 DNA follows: TGTGCCAGCAGCCAAGGCGCAGGGTCTTACAGCTACACCTTC.

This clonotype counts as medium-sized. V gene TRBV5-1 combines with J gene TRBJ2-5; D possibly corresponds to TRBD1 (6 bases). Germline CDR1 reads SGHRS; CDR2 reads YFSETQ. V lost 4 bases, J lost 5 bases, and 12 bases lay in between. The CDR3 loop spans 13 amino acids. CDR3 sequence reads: CASSTTGSETQYF. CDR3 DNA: TGCGCCAGCAGCACAACAGGGTCGGAGACCCAGTACTTC.

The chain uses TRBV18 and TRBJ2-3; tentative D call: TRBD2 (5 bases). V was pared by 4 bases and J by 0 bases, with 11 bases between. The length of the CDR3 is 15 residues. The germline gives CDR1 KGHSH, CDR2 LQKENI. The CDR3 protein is CASSLGIASTDTQYF. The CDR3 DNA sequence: TGTGCCAGCTCACTGGGGATAGCGAGCACAGATACGCAGTATTTT.

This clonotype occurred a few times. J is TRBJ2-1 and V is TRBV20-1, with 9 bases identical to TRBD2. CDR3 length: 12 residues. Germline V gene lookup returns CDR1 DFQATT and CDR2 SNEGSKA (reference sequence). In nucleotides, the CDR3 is TGCCAGTTAGCGGGAGCCTACAATGAGCAGTTCTTC. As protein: CQLAGAYNEQFF.